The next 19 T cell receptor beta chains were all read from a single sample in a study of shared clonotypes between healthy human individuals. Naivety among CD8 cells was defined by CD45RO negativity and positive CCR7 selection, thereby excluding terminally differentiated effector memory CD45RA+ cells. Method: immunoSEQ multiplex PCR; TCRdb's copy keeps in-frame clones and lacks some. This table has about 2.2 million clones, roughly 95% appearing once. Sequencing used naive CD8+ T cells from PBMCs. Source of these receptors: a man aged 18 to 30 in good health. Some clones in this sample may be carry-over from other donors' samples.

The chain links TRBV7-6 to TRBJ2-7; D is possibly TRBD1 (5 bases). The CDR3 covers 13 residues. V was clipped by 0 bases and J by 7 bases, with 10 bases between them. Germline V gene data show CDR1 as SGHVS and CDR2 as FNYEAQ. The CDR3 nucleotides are TGTGCCAGCAGCTTAGCGCAGGGTTGGGAGCAGTACTTC. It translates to CASSLAQGWEQYF.

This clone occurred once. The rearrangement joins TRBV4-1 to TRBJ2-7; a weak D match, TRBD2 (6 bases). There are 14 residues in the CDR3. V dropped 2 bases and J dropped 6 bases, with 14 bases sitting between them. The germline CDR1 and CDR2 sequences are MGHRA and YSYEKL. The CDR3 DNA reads TGCGCCAGCAGCCAAAAAGATGGACTACCCGAGCAGTACTTC. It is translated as CASSQKDGLPEQYF.

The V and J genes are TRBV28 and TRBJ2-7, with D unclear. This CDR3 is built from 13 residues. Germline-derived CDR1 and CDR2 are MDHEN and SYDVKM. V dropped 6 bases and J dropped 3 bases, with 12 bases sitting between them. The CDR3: CASRPSSGYEQYF. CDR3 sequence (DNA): TGTGCCAGCAGGCCATCTTCGGGCTACGAGCAGTACTTC.

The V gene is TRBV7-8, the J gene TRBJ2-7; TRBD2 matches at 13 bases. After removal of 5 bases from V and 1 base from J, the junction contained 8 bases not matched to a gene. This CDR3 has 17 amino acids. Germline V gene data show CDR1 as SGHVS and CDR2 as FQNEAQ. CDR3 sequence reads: CASSVGLAGESSYEQYF. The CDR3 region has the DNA TGTGCCAGCAGCGTCGGACTAGCGGGAGAATCGTCCTACGAGCAGTACTTC.

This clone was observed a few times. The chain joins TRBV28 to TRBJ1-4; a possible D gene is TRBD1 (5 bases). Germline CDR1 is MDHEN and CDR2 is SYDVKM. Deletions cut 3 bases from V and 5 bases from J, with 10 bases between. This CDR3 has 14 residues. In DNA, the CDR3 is TGTGCCAGCAGTTTCGTCCCAGGGAATGAAAAACTGTTTTTT. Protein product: CASSFVPGNEKLFF.

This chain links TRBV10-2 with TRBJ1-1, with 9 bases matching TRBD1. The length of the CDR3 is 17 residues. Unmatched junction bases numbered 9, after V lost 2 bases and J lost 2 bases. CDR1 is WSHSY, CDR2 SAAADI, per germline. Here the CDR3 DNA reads TGCGCCAGCAGTGAGAGGGGGCACAGGGGGCGAAACACTGAAGCTTTCTTT. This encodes CASSERGHRGRNTEAFF.

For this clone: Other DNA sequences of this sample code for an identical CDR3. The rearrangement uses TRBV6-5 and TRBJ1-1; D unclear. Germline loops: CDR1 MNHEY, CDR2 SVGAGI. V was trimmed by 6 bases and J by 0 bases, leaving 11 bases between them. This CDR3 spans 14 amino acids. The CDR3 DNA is TGTGCCAGCAGCTACAGAACACTGAACACTGAAGCTTTCTTT. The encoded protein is CASSYRTLNTEAFF.

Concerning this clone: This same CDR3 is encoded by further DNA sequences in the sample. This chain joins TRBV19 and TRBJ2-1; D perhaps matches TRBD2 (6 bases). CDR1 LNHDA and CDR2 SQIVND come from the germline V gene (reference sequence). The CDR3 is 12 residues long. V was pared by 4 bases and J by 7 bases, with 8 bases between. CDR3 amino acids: CASSNGGNEQFF. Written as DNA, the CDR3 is TGTGCCAGTAGTAATGGAGGGAATGAGCAGTTCTTC. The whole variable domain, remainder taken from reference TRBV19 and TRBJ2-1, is DGGITQSPKYLFRKEGQNVTLSCEQNLNHDAMYWYRQDPGQGLRLIYYSQIVNDFQKGDIAEGYSVSREKKESFPLTVTSAQKNPTAFYLCASSNGGNEQFFGPGTRLTVL.

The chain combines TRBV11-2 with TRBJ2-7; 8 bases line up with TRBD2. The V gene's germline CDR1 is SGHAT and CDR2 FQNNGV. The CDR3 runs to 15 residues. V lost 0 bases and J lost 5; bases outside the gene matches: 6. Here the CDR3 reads CASSLDGRALDEQYF. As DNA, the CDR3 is TGTGCCAGCAGCTTAGACGGGAGGGCTTTGGACGAGCAGTACTTC.

The DNA of the CDR3 is TGTGCCAGCAGTTTATCCATCGGGACAGATACGCAGTATTTT. Amino acid sequence: CASSLSIGTDTQYF. V and J are TRBV27 and TRBJ2-3; D unclear. Trimming left V 0 bases short and J 3 bases short, with 7 bases between. The CDR3 covers 14 residues. Germline V lookup: CDR1 MNHEY, CDR2 SMNVEV (reference sequence).

Here the CDR3 reads CASSIVDSSNTQYF. The CDR3 DNA reads TGTGCCAGCAGCATCGTGGACAGCTCAAATACGCAGTATTTT. V is TRBV7-9 and J is TRBJ2-3; weak D call: TRBD1 (6 bases). The CDR3 totals 14 residues. V lost 5 bases and J 7 bases, leaving 16 bases between the germline ends. Germline V gene data show CDR1 as SEHNR and CDR2 as FQNEAQ (reference sequence).

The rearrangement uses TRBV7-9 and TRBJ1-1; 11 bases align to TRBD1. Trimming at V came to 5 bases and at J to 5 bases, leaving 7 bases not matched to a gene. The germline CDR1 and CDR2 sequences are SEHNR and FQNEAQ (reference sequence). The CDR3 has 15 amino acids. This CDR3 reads CASSAPGQGVTEAFF. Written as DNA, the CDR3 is TGTGCCAGCAGCGCTCCGGGACAGGGGGTAACTGAAGCTTTCTTT.

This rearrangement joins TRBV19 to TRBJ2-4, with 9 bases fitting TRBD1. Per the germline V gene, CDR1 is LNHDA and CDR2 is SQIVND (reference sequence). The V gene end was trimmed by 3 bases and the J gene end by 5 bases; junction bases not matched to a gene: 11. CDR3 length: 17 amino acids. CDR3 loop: CASSIFPGQGIENIQYF. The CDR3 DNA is TGTGCCAGTAGTATTTTCCCGGGACAGGGAATCGAAAACATTCAGTACTTC.

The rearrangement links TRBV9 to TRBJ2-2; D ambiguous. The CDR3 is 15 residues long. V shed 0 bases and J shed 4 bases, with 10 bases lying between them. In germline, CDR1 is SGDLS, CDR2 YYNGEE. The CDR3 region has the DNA TGTGCCAGCAGCGTAGTTTCCTCCGGCACCGGGGAGCTGTTTTTT. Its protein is CASSVVSSGTGELFF.

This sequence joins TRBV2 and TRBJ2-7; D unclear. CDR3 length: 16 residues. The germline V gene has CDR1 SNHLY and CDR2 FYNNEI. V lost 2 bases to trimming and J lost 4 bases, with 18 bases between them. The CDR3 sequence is CASSENLRYGGYEQYF. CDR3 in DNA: TGTGCCAGCAGTGAAAATTTGCGGTATGGTGGATACGAGCAGTACTTC.

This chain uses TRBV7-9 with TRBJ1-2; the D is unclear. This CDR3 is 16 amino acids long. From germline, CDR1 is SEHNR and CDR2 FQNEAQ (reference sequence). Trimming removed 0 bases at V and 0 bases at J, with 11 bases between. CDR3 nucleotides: TGTGCCAGCAGCTTAGCGTTGGGAAACGCTAACTATGGCTACACCTTC. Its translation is CASSLALGNANYGYTF.

CDR3 loop: CAWSEDPSGYTF. Here the CDR3 DNA reads TGTGCCTGGAGTGAAGATCCTTCAGGCTACACCTTC. The chain recombines TRBV30 with TRBJ1-2, with D unclear. The CDR3 is 12 amino acids. In germline, CDR1 is GTSNPN, CDR2 SVGIG (reference sequence). With 1 base removed from V and 8 bases from J, the gap between germline ends came to 11 bases.

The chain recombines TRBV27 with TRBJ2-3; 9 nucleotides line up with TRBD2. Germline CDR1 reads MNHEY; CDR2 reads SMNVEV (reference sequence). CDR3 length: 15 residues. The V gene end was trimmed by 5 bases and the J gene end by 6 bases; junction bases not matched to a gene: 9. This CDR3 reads CASSLPGLASDTQYF. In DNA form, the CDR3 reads TGTGCCAGCAGTCTTCCGGGACTAGCATCGGATACGCAGTATTTT.

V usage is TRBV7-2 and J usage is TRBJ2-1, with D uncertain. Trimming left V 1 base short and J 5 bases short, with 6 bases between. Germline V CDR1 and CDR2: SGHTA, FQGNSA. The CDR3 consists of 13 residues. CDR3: CASSLGTNNEQFF. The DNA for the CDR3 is TGTGCCAGCAGCTTAGGGACGAACAATGAGCAGTTCTTC.